One sample yielded the 26 T cell receptor beta chains listed below, sequenced in a study of T cell therapy after organ transplantation (dated by TCRdb to the late 2010s). The sample's time point label, in plain terms: 4-8 weeks after completion of therapy. The library was generated by the immunoSEQ multiplex PCR assay. This immuneACCESS table, as held by TCRdb, lists in-frame sequences with V and J called but not all clones. Of the missing ones, under half trace to an unresolved V gene in checked studies; the others have no known cause. This sample has about 18,000 clones in its table, and roughly four fifths of those were observed once. The ten largest clones represent around a tenth of the sample. Antigens of these TCRs are unknown. Sample: CD8+ T cells from blood, taken after autologous CMV-specific T cell therapy. These receptors came from a human patient who had received a solid organ transplant and had CMV disease. Once a transplant has taken place, some T cells may be donor derived.

A single count supports this clone. V usage is TRBV27 and J usage is TRBJ2-7, with D perhaps matching TRBD1 or TRBD2 (6 bases each). V dropped 2 bases and J dropped 4 bases, with 12 bases sitting between them. The CDR3 covers 14 residues. Germline CDR1 reads MNHEY; CDR2 reads SMNVEV (reference sequence). CDR3: CASSLRGVTYEQYF. The DNA of the CDR3 is TGTGCCAGCAGTTTAAGGGGGGTAACATACGAGCAGTACTTC.

The chain has TRBV2 and TRBJ1-2; no clear D. Germline values: CDR1 SNHLY, CDR2 FYNNEI. This CDR3 spans 12 amino acids. Deletions cut 1 base from V and 7 bases from J, with 7 bases between. CDR3 region: CASSEDEIGYTF. The CDR3 bases are TGTGCCAGCAGTGAAGACGAGATTGGCTACACCTTC.

The chain couples TRBV6-5 to TRBJ1-1, with TRBD1 matching over 9 bases. Germline values: CDR1 MNHEY, CDR2 SVGAGI. J lost 5 bases, V lost 2 bases, and 6 bases had no gene match. This CDR3 has 15 amino acids. CDR3 amino acids: CASSYQGQGRTEAFF. As DNA, the CDR3 is TGTGCCAGCAGTTACCAGGGACAGGGCAGGACTGAAGCTTTCTTT.

The chain uses TRBV5-1 and TRBJ2-7; a weak D match, TRBD2 (6 bases). V was cut by 0 bases and J by 7 bases, with 20 bases left in between. The germline V gene has CDR1 SGHRS and CDR2 YFSETQ. This CDR3 contains 16 residues. The CDR3: CASSLAPISGGGEQYF. In nucleotides, the CDR3 is TGCGCCAGCAGCTTGGCCCCGATATCCGGGGGTGGGGAGCAGTACTTC.

Only one count was recorded for this clone. The rearrangement uses TRBV27 and TRBJ1-2; D not certain. Germline V lookup: CDR1 MNHEY, CDR2 SMNVEV (reference sequence). The CDR3 is made up of 14 amino acids. The V end was cut by 8 bases, the J end by 1 base, with 14 bases between. The CDR3 DNA reads TGTGCCAGCGCCCGACGCGACGTTAACTATGGCTACACCTTC. Translating gives CASARRDVNYGYTF.

The chain joins TRBV13 to TRBJ1-1, with a tentative D call TRBD1 (6 bases). This CDR3 comprises 15 residues. CDR1 and CDR2 (germline): PRHDT, FYEKMQ (reference sequence). Trimming removed 1 base from V and 0 bases from J, with 9 bases in between. CDR3 sequence reads: CASSLVGGVNTEAFF. In DNA, the CDR3 is TGTGCCAGCAGCTTAGTTGGGGGCGTGAACACTGAAGCTTTCTTT.

This chain connects TRBV2 to TRBJ2-7; tentatively, D is TRBD2 (5 bases). The CDR3 runs 15 residues. Germline CDR1 is SNHLY and CDR2 is FYNNEI. V lost 4 bases to trimming and J lost 0 bases, with 13 bases between them. CDR3 region: CASSAVQDFSYEQYF. The CDR3 DNA reads TGTGCCAGCAGTGCCGTGCAGGACTTCTCCTACGAGCAGTACTTC.

In this sample, this clone turned up a few times. V and J are TRBV6-5 and TRBJ1-2; TRBD1 agrees at 7 bases. V was clipped by 5 bases and J by 8 bases; unmatched bases: 8. This CDR3 has 13 amino acids. CDR1 MNHEY and CDR2 SVGAGI come from the germline V gene. Here the CDR3 reads CASSTSDRAGYTF. CDR3 DNA sequence: TGTGCCAGCAGTACAAGCGACAGGGCCGGCTACACCTTC.

J is TRBJ2-2 and V is TRBV7-8; no clear D. Deletions cut 6 bases from V and 1 base from J, with 6 bases between. Germline CDR1 is SGHVS and CDR2 is FQNEAQ. This CDR3 contains 13 residues. The CDR3 here is CASRSGNTGELFF. The CDR3 DNA sequence: TGTGCCAGCAGGTCGGGGAACACCGGGGAGCTGTTTTTT.

The chain joins TRBV5-1 to TRBJ2-3; 7 bases align to TRBD2. V shed 4 bases, J shed 2 bases, and the junction held 22 bases outside the gene matches. Germline values: CDR1 SGHRS, CDR2 YFSETQ. The CDR3 has 20 amino acids. The CDR3, as DNA: TGCGCCAGCAGCCCGAAACTTAGACTCCGGGACTACCTTAACACAGATACGCAGTATTTT. It yields the protein CASSPKLRLRDYLNTDTQYF.

The chain joins TRBV4-1 to TRBJ2-7; D possibly corresponds to TRBD1 (6 bases). The V end was cut by 3 bases, the J end by 0 bases, with 15 bases between. The CDR3 is 16 residues long. Germline values: CDR1 MGHRA, CDR2 YSYEKL. CDR3 loop: CASSQGHSERSYEQYF. CDR3 DNA: TGCGCCAGCAGCCAGGGACACTCCGAGCGCTCCTACGAGCAGTACTTC.

The chain employs TRBV5-6 and TRBJ2-7; 12 nucleotides align to TRBD2. The germline V gene encodes CDR1 SGHDT and CDR2 YYEEEE. This CDR3 comprises 19 residues. After removal of 3 bases from V and 2 bases from J, the junction contained 15 bases not matched to a gene. CDR3 DNA: TGTGCCAGCAGCTCGCTAGGGCGGACTAGCGGGATTGGGCCCTACGAGCAGTACTTC. Its translation: CASSSLGRTSGIGPYEQYF.

The J gene is TRBJ2-3, the V gene TRBV5-4, with 12 nucleotides matching TRBD2. Germline CDR1 is SGHNT and CDR2 is YYREEE (reference sequence). The CDR3 has 17 amino acids. The V and J ends lost 4 bases and 4 bases, in that order; junction bases with no gene match: 10. The CDR3 sequence: CASSADTSGRTADTQYF. The CDR3 DNA reads TGTGCCAGCAGCGCAGATACTAGCGGGAGGACGGCAGATACGCAGTATTTT.

The chain recombines TRBV11-2 with TRBJ2-7, with 11 bases lining up with TRBD2. V trimming: 1 base; J trimming: 4 bases; junction bases outside the gene matches: 6. The CDR3 is made up of 16 amino acids. Per germline, CDR1 SGHAT and CDR2 FQNNGV. DNA for the CDR3: TGTGCCAGCAGCTTAGGCGCCCTAGCGGGAGGTTACGAGCAGTACTTC. Translated, it gives CASSLGALAGGYEQYF.

This clone was detected a few times. The chain is built from TRBV19 and TRBJ2-7, with no clear D. V was trimmed by 3 bases and J by 0 bases, leaving 12 bases between them. Germline V gene lookup returns CDR1 LNHDA and CDR2 SQIVND (reference sequence). The CDR3 consists of 15 residues. The DNA for the CDR3 is TGTGCCAGTAGTATGTCAGGCTTGAGCTCCTACGAGCAGTACTTC. This gives the protein CASSMSGLSSYEQYF.

V usage is TRBV19 and J usage is TRBJ1-1, with D maybe TRBD1 (5 bases). The CDR3 length is 14 residues. Per germline, CDR1 LNHDA and CDR2 SQIVND (reference sequence). The V gene lost 7 bases and the J gene lost 5 bases, with 17 bases spanning the gap. The CDR3 DNA is TGTGCCAGTACCCGCTCATTTGAGGGGACTGAAGCTTTCTTT. Translating gives CASTRSFEGTEAFF.

The CDR3 coding sequence is TGTGCCAGCAGACAAGCCACTGGAGAGGGGCCACGGTACGAGCAGTACTTC. Its translation: CASRQATGEGPRYEQYF. The chain carries TRBV2 and TRBJ2-5, with D perhaps matching TRBD1 or TRBD2 (5 bases each). The J call may be in error: the DNA end matches TRBJ2-7 better. This CDR3 region has 17 residues. The germline gives CDR1 SNHLY, CDR2 FYNNEI.

The chain has TRBV5-1 and TRBJ2-7, with D possibly being TRBD1 (6 bases). The germline CDR1 and CDR2 sequences are SGHRS and YFSETQ. The CDR3 extends over 13 amino acids. Trimming removed 5 bases from V and 2 bases from J, with 11 bases in between. Here the CDR3 reads CASRREGAYEQYF. Here the CDR3 DNA reads TGCGCCAGCAGGAGAGAGGGGGCCTACGAGCAGTACTTC.

Only one count was recorded for this clone. The rearrangement joins TRBV4-1 to TRBJ2-2; a weak D match, TRBD1 (5 bases). Germline lookup yields CDR1 MGHRA and CDR2 YSYEKL. The CDR3 spans 17 residues. Trimming stripped 0 bases from V and 5 bases from J, with 16 bases between. CDR3 residues: CASSQEQKGIGTGELFF. The CDR3 nucleotides are TGCGCCAGCAGCCAAGAACAGAAGGGGATTGGGACCGGGGAGCTGTTTTTT.

The chain has TRBV7-3 and TRBJ1-1; a weak D match, TRBD1 (6 bases). Between the trimmed V and J ends, which lost 0 bases and 0 bases, there was a span of 14 bases. This CDR3 has 17 residues. Germline V gene lookup returns CDR1 SGHTA and CDR2 FQGTGA. The CDR3: CASSLTLLGGMNTEAFF. In DNA form, the CDR3 reads TGTGCCAGCAGCTTAACGTTGTTAGGGGGGATGAACACTGAAGCTTTCTTT.

The sample holds a few counts of this clone. The chain has TRBV6-5 and TRBJ1-2, with TRBD1 matching over 7 bases. The CDR3 runs 15 residues. V shed 0 bases and J 2 bases; nucleotides not matched to a gene: 3. The germline CDR1 and CDR2 sequences are MNHEY and SVGAGI. The CDR3 loop is CASSYSTGLNYGYTF. The CDR3 nucleotides read TGTGCCAGCAGTTACTCGACAGGGTTGAACTATGGCTACACCTTC.

V usage is TRBV5-1 and J usage is TRBJ1-4; the match to TRBD1 covers 8 bases. Trimming at V came to 5 bases and at J to 0 bases, leaving 9 bases not matched to a gene. The CDR3 contains 17 residues. The germline V gene encodes CDR1 SGHRS and CDR2 YFSETQ. CDR3 sequence: CASSEGQGSSTNEKLFF. Here the CDR3 DNA reads TGCGCCAGCAGTGAAGGACAGGGATCCTCAACTAATGAAAAACTGTTTTTT.

V is TRBV6-6 and J is TRBJ2-7; D is perhaps TRBD2 (5 bases). Trimming pared 3 bases from V and 2 bases from J, leaving 11 bases between. Germline CDR1 is MNHNY and CDR2 is SVGAGI (reference sequence). The CDR3 covers 14 residues. The CDR3 DNA reads TGTGCCAGCAGTTATGCGGGCAGTACCTACGAGCAGTACTTC. Translated: CASSYAGSTYEQYF.

The gene calls are TRBV29-1 and TRBJ2-7, with D maybe TRBD1 (5 bases). This CDR3 region has 15 residues. Between the trimmed V and J ends, which lost 3 bases and 3 bases, there was a span of 18 bases. Germline V gene lookup returns CDR1 SQVTM and CDR2 ANQGSEA. The CDR3 nucleotides read TGCAGCGTTGAGACCAGGACATCCCTAGTCTACGAGCAGTACTTC. Residues: CSVETRTSLVYEQYF.

The chain couples TRBV11-2 to TRBJ2-7; D ambiguous. CDR1 is SGHAT, CDR2 FQNNGV, per germline. V shed 0 bases and J shed 3 bases, with 12 bases lying between them. The CDR3 is 15 amino acids. Written as DNA, the CDR3 is TGTGCCAGCAGCTTAGATCCAAGGGCTCACTACGAGCAGTACTTC. Amino acid sequence: CASSLDPRAHYEQYF.

The CDR3 sequence: CASSQETGANTEAFF. The CDR3, as DNA: TGTGCCAGCAGCCAGGAGACAGGCGCGAACACTGAAGCTTTCTTT. This rearrangement joins TRBV4-2 to TRBJ1-1; D might be TRBD1 (6 bases). The ends were cut back, 3 bases at V and 1 base at J, with 12 bases in the middle. The germline V gene encodes CDR1 LGHNA and CDR2 YNFKEQ. This CDR3 has 15 amino acids.